A single sample is the source of the 20 T cell receptor beta chains below, sequenced in a study of blood T cell repertoires in COVID-19. Repertoires were generated with immunoSEQ multiplex PCR, while TCRdb's copy carries only in-frame clones and drops some. The top ten clones hold roughly 21% of a sample with 150,000 to 200,000 clones, around nine tenths of them seen once. Specimen: peripheral blood. The receptors were sampled from a man between 60 and 75 years old with active or convalescent COVID-19.

This clone showed up just once. CDR3 sequence: CATSDKPGLAGGLYEQYF. For the CDR3, the DNA is TGTGCCACCAGTGATAAACCGGGACTAGCGGGGGGCCTCTACGAGCAGTACTTC. The genes are TRBV24-1 and TRBJ2-7, with 15 bases matching TRBD2. The CDR3 length is 18 residues. V lost 3 bases, J lost 3 bases, and 8 bases stayed unmatched. Germline values: CDR1 KGHDR, CDR2 SFDVKD.

This sequence joins TRBV11-2 and TRBJ2-1, with a possible D match to TRBD2 (6 bases). The CDR3 has 15 residues. Per the germline V gene, CDR1 is SGHAT and CDR2 is FQNNGV. V lost 5 bases, J lost 5 bases, and 16 bases lay in between. CDR3 in amino acids: CASSPDYAGNNEQFF. CDR3 coding DNA: TGTGCCAGCAGCCCGGACTATGCCGGAAACAATGAGCAGTTCTTC.

The chain is built from TRBV4-1 and TRBJ2-2; 7 bases are a match to TRBD1. CDR3 length equals 18 residues. Germline CDR1 is MGHRA and CDR2 is YSYEKL. The V gene end was trimmed by 1 base and the J gene end by 2 bases; junction bases not matched to a gene: 10. The CDR3 spells CASSQGQFGTVNTGELFF. In nucleotides, the CDR3 is TGCGCCAGCAGCCAAGGCCAATTCGGGACAGTCAACACCGGGGAGCTGTTTTTT.

DNA of the CDR3: TGTGCCAGCAGCTTCGTCAGACAGAAACTGTTTTTT. It encodes CASSFVRQKLFF. This chain links TRBV7-3 with TRBJ2-2; perhaps TRBD1 as D (5 bases). Trimming took 3 bases from V and 14 from J, leaving 13 bases between them. Germline CDR1 and CDR2: SGHTA and FQGTGA. The CDR3 has 12 residues. The variable domain in full, completed from reference TRBV7-3 and TRBJ2-2, reads GAGVSQTPSNKVTEKGKYVELRCDPISGHTALYWYRQSLGQGPEFLIYFQGTGAADDSGLPNDRFFAVRPEGSVSTLKIQRTERGDSAVYLCASSFVRQKLFFGEGSRLTVL.

This clone has just one count. The chain carries TRBV10-3 and TRBJ2-7, with 8 bases aligning to TRBD1. Per germline, CDR1 ENHRY and CDR2 SYGVKD. The CDR3 is made up of 14 amino acids. Germline trimming cut 7 bases from V and 4 bases from J; bases unmatched to any gene: 9. In nucleotides, the CDR3 is TGTGCCATCACAGAGACAGGGGAAATTTACGAGCAGTACTTC. It specifies CAITETGEIYEQYF.

This chain connects TRBV11-2 to TRBJ2-5, with 13 bases aligning to TRBD2. The junction had 2 bases not matched to a gene; V was cut back by 8 bases and J by 2 bases. The CDR3 loop spans 14 amino acids. Germline lookup yields CDR1 SGHAT and CDR2 FQNNGV. CDR3 sequence: CASRTSGGQETQYF. DNA of the CDR3: TGTGCCAGCCGGACTAGCGGGGGACAAGAGACCCAGTACTTC.

The rearrangement uses TRBV5-6 and TRBJ2-7; TRBD1 matches 12 bases. V lost 3 bases and J lost 8; bases outside the gene matches: 6. The germline V gene has CDR1 SGHDT and CDR2 YYEEEE. The length of the CDR3 is 14 residues. The chain's CDR3 is CASSWGTGGNQQYF. The CDR3 DNA is TGTGCCAGCAGCTGGGGGACAGGGGGCAATCAGCAGTACTTC.

The chain carries TRBV19 and TRBJ1-5, with D possibly TRBD1 on 5 matching bases. V lost 7 bases, J lost 7 bases, and 17 bases lay in between. The V gene's germline CDR1 is LNHDA and CDR2 SQIVND (reference sequence). The CDR3 loop spans 14 amino acids. CDR3: CASTDPGRGQPQHF. The CDR3 DNA follows: TGTGCCAGTACCGACCCGGGGAGGGGACAGCCCCAGCATTTT.

The chain employs TRBV5-1 and TRBJ2-7; 8 nucleotides agree with TRBD1. Per germline, CDR1 SGHRS and CDR2 YFSETQ. V trimming: 4 bases; J trimming: 3 bases; junction bases outside the gene matches: 18. The CDR3 consists of 18 residues. The CDR3 DNA sequence: TGCGCCAGCAGCGGATATCTTCAGGGGGCGCGGAACCTCTACGAGCAGTACTTC. Translating gives CASSGYLQGARNLYEQYF.

This rearrangement joins TRBV19 to TRBJ1-1; D is possibly TRBD1 (6 bases). V was pared by 11 bases and J by 1 base, with 8 bases between. Per the germline V gene, CDR1 is LNHDA and CDR2 is SQIVND (reference sequence). The CDR3 sequence is 11 residues long. The CDR3, as DNA: TGTGCCGCGACAGGGAACACTGAAGCTTTCTTT. It is translated as CAATGNTEAFF. The entire variable domain, with the rest obtained from reference TRBV19 and TRBJ1-1, is as follows: DGGITQSPKYLFRKEGQNVTLSCEQNLNHDAMYWYRQDPGQGLRLIYYSQIVNDFQKGDIAEGYSVSREKKESFPLTVTSAQKNPTAFYLCAATGNTEAFFGQGTRLTVV.

The rearrangement joins TRBV3-1 (or the pseudogene TRBV3-2) to TRBJ1-5; D is unresolved. The V gene's germline CDR1 is LGHDT and CDR2 YNNKEL (reference sequence). The CDR3 consists of 14 residues. The germline V and J ends were trimmed by 4 bases and 7 bases, with 14 bases remaining between them. This CDR3 is CASSLGRRGQPQHF. The DNA of the CDR3 is TGTGCCAGCAGCCTCGGTCGTCGGGGACAGCCCCAGCATTTT.

This clone showed up just a few times. The rearrangement uses TRBV29-1 and TRBJ2-2, with TRBD1 matching over 9 bases. The trim removed 7 bases at V and 0 bases at J, leaving 6 bases unmatched. The germline V gene has CDR1 SQVTM and CDR2 ANQGSEA. The CDR3 is 15 residues long. The DNA for the CDR3 is TGCAGCGCCGGGGGGACAGGGACGAACACCGGGGAGCTGTTTTTT. It codes for CSAGGTGTNTGELFF.

The sample holds one count of this clone. This chain's CDR3 is CASSSRLSSYEQYF. The CDR3 DNA is TGTGCCAGCAGTTCCCGACTGAGTTCCTACGAGCAGTACTTC. This chain joins TRBV6-5 and TRBJ2-7, with D hard to call. Between the trimmed V and J ends, which lost 4 bases and 1 base, there was a span of 11 bases. CDR3 length: 14 residues. Germline assignment: CDR1 MNHEY and CDR2 SVGAGI.

The V gene is TRBV6-1, the J gene TRBJ1-4, with 11 bases matching TRBD1. Germline CDR1 is MNHNS and CDR2 is SASEGT. The CDR3 consists of 16 residues. J gave up 1 base and V 4 bases, and 2 bases lay outside the gene matches. The CDR3 nucleotides read TGTGCCAGCAGTGGGGACAGGGGGGGAACTAATGAAAAACTGTTTTTT. Protein: CASSGDRGGTNEKLFF.

The V and J genes are TRBV6-4 and TRBJ1-1; D remains unclear. There are 19 residues in the CDR3. The germline gives CDR1 MRHNA, CDR2 SNTAGT. V was pared by 0 bases and J by 1 base, with 21 bases between. The CDR3 reads CASSDSNPQVILSNTEAFF. The CDR3 DNA reads TGTGCCAGCAGTGACTCGAACCCGCAAGTGATCCTATCGAACACTGAAGCTTTCTTT.

The gene calls are TRBV18 and TRBJ2-5; the D gene is possibly TRBD2 (6 bases). Germline V gene data show CDR1 as KGHSH and CDR2 as LQKENI. V lost 5 bases and J lost 5, with 15 bases in between. This CDR3 comprises 14 residues. The CDR3: CASSGSGLWETQYF. CDR3 nucleotides: TGTGCCAGCTCAGGCTCGGGACTTTGGGAGACCCAGTACTTC.

This rearrangement joins TRBV7-6 to TRBJ2-7, with 8 bases matching TRBD2. Trimming cost V 5 bases and J 3 bases; bases outside gene matches: 9. The V gene's germline CDR1 is SGHVS and CDR2 FNYEAQ. This CDR3 is 15 amino acids long. The DNA of the CDR3 is TGTGCCAGCAGCCCCCGGTCGGGGGGGGTCTACGAGCAGTACTTC. Amino acids: CASSPRSGGVYEQYF. The full variable domain, with the rest looked up from reference TRBV7-6 and TRBJ2-7, is GAGVSQSPRYKVTKRGQDVALRCDPISGHVSLYWYRQALGQGPEFLTYFNYEAQQDKSGLPNDRFSAERPEGSISTLTIQRTEQRDSAMYRCASSPRSGGVYEQYFGPGTRLTVT.

The V gene is TRBV9, the J gene TRBJ1-1; 7 bases line up with TRBD1. Trimming removed 4 bases from V and 6 bases from J; junction bases left unmatched: 9. Germline V gene data show CDR1 as SGDLS and CDR2 as YYNGEE. The CDR3 contains 14 residues. The CDR3 bases are TGTGCCAGCAGCCTCCGCGAGGGACAGTCTGAAGCTTTCTTT. This gives the protein CASSLREGQSEAFF.

J is TRBJ1-2 and V is TRBV25-1; 9 bases match TRBD1. The V and J ends lost 6 bases and 1 base, in that order; junction bases with no gene match: 3. Germline-derived CDR1 and CDR2 are MGHDK and SYGVNS. The CDR3 runs 14 residues. The CDR3 reads CASRSTGGNYGYTF. The CDR3 DNA reads as TGTGCCAGCAGATCGACAGGGGGTAACTATGGCTACACCTTC.

CDR3 coding DNA: TGTGCCAGCAGCTTACGTTCAGGGGACTATGGCTACACCTTC. This encodes CASSLRSGDYGYTF. The chain has TRBV11-2 and TRBJ1-2; possible D gene TRBD1, 6 bases. This CDR3 is 14 amino acids long. Germline V gene lookup returns CDR1 SGHAT and CDR2 FQNNGV. V was clipped by 2 bases and J by 3 bases, with 10 bases between them.